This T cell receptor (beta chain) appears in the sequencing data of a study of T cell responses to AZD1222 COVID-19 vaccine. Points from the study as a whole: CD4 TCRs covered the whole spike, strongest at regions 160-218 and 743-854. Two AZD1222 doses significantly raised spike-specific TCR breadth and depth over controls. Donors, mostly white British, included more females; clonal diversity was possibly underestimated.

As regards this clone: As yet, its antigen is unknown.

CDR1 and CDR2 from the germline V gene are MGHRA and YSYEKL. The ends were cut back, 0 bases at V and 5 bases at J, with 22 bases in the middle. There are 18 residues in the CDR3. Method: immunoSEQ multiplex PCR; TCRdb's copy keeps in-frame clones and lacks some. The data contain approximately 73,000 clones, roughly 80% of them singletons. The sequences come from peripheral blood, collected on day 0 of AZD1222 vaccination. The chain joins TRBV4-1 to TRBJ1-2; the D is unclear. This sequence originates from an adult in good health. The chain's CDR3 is CASSQEPTVGGPSYGYTF. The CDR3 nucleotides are TGCGCCAGCAGCCAAGAACCTACAGTTGGAGGGCCTTCGTATGGCTACACCTTC.